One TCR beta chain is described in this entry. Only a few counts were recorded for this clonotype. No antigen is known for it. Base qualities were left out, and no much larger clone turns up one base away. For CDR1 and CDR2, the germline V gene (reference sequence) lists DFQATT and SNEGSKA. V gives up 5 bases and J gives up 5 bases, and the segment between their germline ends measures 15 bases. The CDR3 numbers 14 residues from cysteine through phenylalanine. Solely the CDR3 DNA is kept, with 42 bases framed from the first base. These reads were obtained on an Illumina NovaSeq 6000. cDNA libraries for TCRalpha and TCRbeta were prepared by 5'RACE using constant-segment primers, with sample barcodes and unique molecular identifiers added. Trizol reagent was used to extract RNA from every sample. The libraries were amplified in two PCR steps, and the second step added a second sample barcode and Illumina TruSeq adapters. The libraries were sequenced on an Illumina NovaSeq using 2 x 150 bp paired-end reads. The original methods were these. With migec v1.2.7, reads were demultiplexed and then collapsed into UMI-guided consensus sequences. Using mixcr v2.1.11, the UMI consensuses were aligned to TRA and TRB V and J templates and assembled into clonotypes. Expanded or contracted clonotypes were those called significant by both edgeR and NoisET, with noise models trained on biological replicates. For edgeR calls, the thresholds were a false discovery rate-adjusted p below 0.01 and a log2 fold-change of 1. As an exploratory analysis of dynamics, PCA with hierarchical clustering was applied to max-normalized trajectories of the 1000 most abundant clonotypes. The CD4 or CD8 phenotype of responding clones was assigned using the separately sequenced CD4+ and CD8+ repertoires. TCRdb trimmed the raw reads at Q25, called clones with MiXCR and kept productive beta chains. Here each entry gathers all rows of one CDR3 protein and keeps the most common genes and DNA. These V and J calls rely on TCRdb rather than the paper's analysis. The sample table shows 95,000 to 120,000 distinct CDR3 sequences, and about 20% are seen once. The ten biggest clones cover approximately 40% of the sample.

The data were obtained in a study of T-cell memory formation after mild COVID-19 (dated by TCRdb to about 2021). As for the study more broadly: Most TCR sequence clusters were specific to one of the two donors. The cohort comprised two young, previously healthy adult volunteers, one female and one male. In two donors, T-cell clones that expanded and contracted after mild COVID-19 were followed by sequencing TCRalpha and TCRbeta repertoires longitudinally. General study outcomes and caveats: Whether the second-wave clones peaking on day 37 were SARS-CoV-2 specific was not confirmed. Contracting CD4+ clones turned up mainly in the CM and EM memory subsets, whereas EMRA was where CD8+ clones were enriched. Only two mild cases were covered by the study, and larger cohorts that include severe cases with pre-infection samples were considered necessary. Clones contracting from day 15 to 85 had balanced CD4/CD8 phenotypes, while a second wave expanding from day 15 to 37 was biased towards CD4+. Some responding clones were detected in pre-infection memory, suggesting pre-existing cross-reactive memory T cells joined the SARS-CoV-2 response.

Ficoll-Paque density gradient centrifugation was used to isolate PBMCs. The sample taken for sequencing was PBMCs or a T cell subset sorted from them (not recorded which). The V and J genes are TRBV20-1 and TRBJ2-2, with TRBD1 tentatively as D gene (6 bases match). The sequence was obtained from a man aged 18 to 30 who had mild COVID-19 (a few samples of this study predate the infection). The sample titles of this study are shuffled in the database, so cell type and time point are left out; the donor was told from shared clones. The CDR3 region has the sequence CSAPPGHRTGELFF. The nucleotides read TGCAGTGCTCCCCCGGGACACCGTACCGGGGAGCTGTTTTTT.